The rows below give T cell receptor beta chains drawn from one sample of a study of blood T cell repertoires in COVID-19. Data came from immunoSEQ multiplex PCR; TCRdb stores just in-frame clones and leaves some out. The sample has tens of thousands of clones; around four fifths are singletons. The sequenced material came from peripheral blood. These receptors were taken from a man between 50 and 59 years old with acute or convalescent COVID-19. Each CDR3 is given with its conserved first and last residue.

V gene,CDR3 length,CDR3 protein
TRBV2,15,CASSEAPGGAYEQYF
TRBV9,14,CASSEGTGAYGYTF
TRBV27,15,CASSFDRGGNSPLHF
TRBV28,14,CASSPNRGNQPQHF
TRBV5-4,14,CASSLVSGANVLTF
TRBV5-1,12,CASSRGFYEQYF
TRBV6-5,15,CASSRDRGGNQPQHF
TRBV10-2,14,CASRREGREYEQYF
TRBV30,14,CAWSVDGLNQPQHF
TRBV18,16,CASSPRPQLAMETQYF
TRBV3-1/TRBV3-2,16,CASTNVGGGRSYEQYF
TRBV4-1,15,CASSQDRGLGQPQHF
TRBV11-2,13,CASSVGVKETQYF
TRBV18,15,CASSPGLAGGYEQYF
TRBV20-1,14,CSASWLVSTDTQYF
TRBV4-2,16,CASSQSPGYSYNEQFF
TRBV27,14,CASSLGQGNSPLHF
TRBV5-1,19,CASSLTPYSSGSGGETQYF
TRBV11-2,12,CASSLVGTEAFF
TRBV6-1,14,CASRELQANQPQHF
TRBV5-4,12,CASSLNTGELFF
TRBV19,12,CASSPYTGELFF
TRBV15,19,CATSRDRGRVSGGAQTQYF
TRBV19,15,CASSNGGFGDEKLFF
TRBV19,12,CASKEGGSPLHF
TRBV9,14,CASSALAGANVLTF
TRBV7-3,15,CASSGGTSGTDTQYF
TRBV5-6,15,CASSFGTGNTGELFF
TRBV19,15,CASSPPGVSADEQYF
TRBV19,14,CASSPGTSTDTQYF
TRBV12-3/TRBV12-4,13,CASSLRGNGEAFF
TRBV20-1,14,CSASTGTRAEKLFF
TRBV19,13,CASSIGTDTEAFF
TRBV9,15,CASSPGTGTYNEQFF
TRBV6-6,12,CASSYSIAVAFF
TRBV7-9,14,CASSRRQGGETQYF
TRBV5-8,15,CASTQPGHSNQPQHF
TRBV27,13,CASSYNFRETQYF
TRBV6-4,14,CASSVTSYSNEQFF
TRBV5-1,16,CASSSLRDRGDNEQFF
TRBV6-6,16,CASSYGAGGGAGEQFF
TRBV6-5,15,CASRRTGGAGTEAFF
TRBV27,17,CASSLFHRGRAFYGYTF
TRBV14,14,CASSRDRTVGGYTF
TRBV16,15,CASSPWFRGANVLTF
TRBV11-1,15,CASSLGQGDYNEQFF
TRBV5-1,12,CASSISADTQYF
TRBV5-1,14,CASSLGLATDTQYF
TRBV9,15,CASSRGQGAAETQYF
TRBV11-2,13,CASSLDRDSEQYF
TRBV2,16,CASSEGTSGSLYEQYF
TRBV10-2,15,CASTPDRGLSYEQYF
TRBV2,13,CASKGGANNEQFF
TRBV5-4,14,CASSEGQGTYEQYF
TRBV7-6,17,CASSLPGQGEPLNEQFF
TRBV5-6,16,CASSPYQGANTGELFF
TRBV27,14,CASSLGLGQGVAFF